One sample yielded the 5 T cell receptor beta chains listed below, sequenced in a study of response to subunit inactivated influenza vaccine. Using its own MiXCR run on the RT-PCR reads, TCRdb lists one record per CDR3 protein. Of approximately 500,000 distinct CDR3 sequences listed, under 25% are singletons. These data also featured in a second study, about T cells expressing NK-cell markers. That study reports: As the method of synthesis, 5'RACE template switching with UMIs yielded TCR beta cDNA.

Sequences were derived from CD4+ T cells sorted from PBMCs, sampled 11 to 12 days after vaccination. The receptors shown here come from a man aged 45-65 years who received an inactivated influenza vaccine.

This clonotype was seen a handful of times. The rearrangement uses TRBV5-1 and TRBJ1-2; TRBD1 matches at 8 bases. This CDR3 is 14 amino acids long. The junction had 7 bases not matched to a gene; V was cut back by 2 bases and J by 7 bases. CDR1 is SGHRS, CDR2 YFSETQ, per germline. The CDR3 DNA sequence: TGCGCCAGCAGCTTAGGACAGGGTACGGGTGGCTACACCTTC. It yields the protein CASSLGQGTGGYTF.

This chain joins TRBV11-2 and TRBJ2-2; D remains ambiguous. The V end lost 3 bases, the J end lost 6 bases, and 8 bases lay between the germline ends. CDR3 length: 13 amino acids. CDR1 is SGHAT, CDR2 FQNNGV, per germline. DNA for the CDR3: TGTGCCAGCAGCTTGGTAGCACCCGGGGAGCTGTTTTTT. This encodes CASSLVAPGELFF.

Only a few counts were recorded for this clonotype. The V gene is TRBV5-1, the J gene TRBJ1-5; 7 bases match TRBD1. Germline CDR1 SGHRS, CDR2 YFSETQ. V lost 5 bases to trimming and J lost 0 bases; unmatched junction nucleotides: 5. The CDR3 totals 15 residues. The CDR3 protein is CASSRGPYSNQPQHF. The CDR3 nucleotides read TGCGCCAGCAGTAGGGGGCCATATAGCAATCAGCCCCAGCATTTT.

The J gene is TRBJ2-2, the V gene TRBV25-1, with D uncertain. CDR1 is MGHDK, CDR2 SYGVNS, per germline. The CDR3 loop spans 14 amino acids. The ends were cut back, 5 bases at V and 1 base at J, with 8 bases in the middle. CDR3 in DNA: TGTGCCAGCAGTAGCATTTGGAACACCGGGGAGCTGTTTTTT. Encoded protein: CASSSIWNTGELFF.

This clonotype turned up a few times. The J gene is TRBJ1-5, the V gene TRBV6-1, with unresolved D. The germline V gene has CDR1 MNHNS and CDR2 SASEGT. The length of the CDR3 is 16 residues. Deletions cut 5 bases from V and 3 bases from J, with 17 bases between. In DNA form, the CDR3 reads TGTGCCAGCAGTCCCACGTACGCTGGGATCAATCAGCCCCAGCATTTT. Amino acids: CASSPTYAGINQPQHF.